This T cell receptor beta chain was recorded in a study of T cells in Graves' hyperthyroidism and ophthalmopathy. Germline lookup yields CDR1 SNHLY and CDR2 FYNNEI. The CDR3 totals 13 residues. Trimming shortened V by 3 bases and J by 5 bases, and 10 bases separated the two germline ends. Amplification of TCR beta CDR3 regions was performed using RNA transcripts as template. Primed by the HTBI set, a first-round RT-PCR was run on the TCR CDR3. TCRdb recomputed calls from the multiplex PCR reads with MiXCR, one row per CDR3 protein. The sample shows more than 500,000 distinct CDR3 sequences, more than 45% of them seen only once. General study points: The model forecast ophthalmopathy, anticipating it by a median around 6.5 months before onset. In the analysis, a 13 V-J model separated ophthalmopathy from stable hyperthyroidism.

This clonotype was counted at least ten times. The target antigen is unknown. Lactation, pregnancy, other autoimmune disease or uncontrolled infection led to exclusion of patients. The TCR was taken from an adult woman with Graves' disease, either hyperthyroidism or ophthalmopathy (not recorded which). The sequenced sample was peripheral blood or thyroid tissue (not recorded which). V and J are TRBV2 and TRBJ2-5; D not resolved. The CDR3 region has the DNA TGTGCCAGCAGTGATACCAGGTTGGAGACCCAGTACTTC. Translation: CASSDTRLETQYF.